Presented here are 24 T cell receptor beta chains from one specimen sequenced in a study of T cells in localized non-small cell lung cancer. TCRdb keeps only in-frame clones here, not all; method: immunoSEQ multiplex PCR. The sample has roughly 30,000 clones, 90% to 95% seen once. This sample comprised peripheral blood, obtained before any cancer treatment. These receptor sequences come from a woman aged 35-70 years with stage I lung adenocarcinoma.

The V gene is TRBV9, the J gene TRBJ2-7; 10 positions match TRBD2. The CDR3 spans 15 residues. V lost 0 bases to trimming and J lost 4 bases; unmatched junction nucleotides: 4. Germline V gene data show CDR1 as SGDLS and CDR2 as YYNGEE. The CDR3 protein is CASSVGSSGSYEQYF. The CDR3 DNA follows: TGTGCCAGCAGCGTAGGGTCTAGCGGGAGTTACGAGCAGTACTTC.

The chain is built from TRBV27 and TRBJ2-5; D unresolved. The CDR3 extends over 14 amino acids. The germline gives CDR1 MNHEY, CDR2 SMNVEV (reference sequence). Trimming removed 5 bases at V and 2 bases at J, with 12 bases between. DNA of the CDR3: TGTGCCAGCAGTACTTGGACGGCACAAGAGACCCAGTACTTC. It codes for CASSTWTAQETQYF.

This chain links TRBV5-1 with TRBJ1-1; D remains ambiguous. The CDR3 consists of 13 residues. V was cut by 4 bases and J by 11 bases, with 18 bases left in between. Germline-derived CDR1 and CDR2 are SGHRS and YFSETQ. The DNA of the CDR3 is TGCGCCAGCAGCCAACACCTCCGGGCAGAGGCTTTCTTT. It translates to CASSQHLRAEAFF.

The chain couples TRBV27 to TRBJ1-1; D is unclear. The CDR3 is made up of 13 amino acids. Germline values: CDR1 MNHEY, CDR2 SMNVEV (reference sequence). The ends were cut back, 10 bases at V and 4 bases at J, with 16 bases in the middle. In DNA form, the CDR3 reads TGTGCCACCGGTAAAGGAATTCGCACTGAAGCTTTCTTT. Amino acids: CATGKGIRTEAFF.

V and J are TRBV5-6 and TRBJ2-7; D tentatively reads TRBD1 or TRBD2 (6 bases each). Germline loops: CDR1 SGHDT, CDR2 YYEEEE. This CDR3 region has 14 residues. Trimming pared 1 base from V and 2 bases from J, leaving 10 bases between. The CDR3, as DNA: TGTGCCAGCAGCTTGCTAGGGGGGACCTACGAGCAGTACTTC. It specifies CASSLLGGTYEQYF.

This clone was picked up a small number of times. The rearrangement links TRBV18 to TRBJ2-3; D is uncertain. Between the trimmed V and J ends, which lost 1 base and 8 bases, there was a span of 4 bases. CDR1 is KGHSH, CDR2 LQKENI, per germline. CDR3 length equals 11 residues. The CDR3 DNA reads as TGTGCCAGCTCACCACTGGGTACGCAGTATTTT. Translated, it gives CASSPLGTQYF.

The count of this clone is one. The rearrangement joins TRBV7-2 to TRBJ2-7; D not certain. The CDR3 has 17 amino acids. The germline CDR1 and CDR2 sequences are SGHTA and FQGNSA. Trimming removed 4 bases at V and 2 bases at J, with 21 bases between. CDR3 DNA sequence: TGTGCCAGCAGCTCCAACGCCCTCCGCGATCCCACCTACGAGCAGTACTTC. Its protein product is CASSSNALRDPTYEQYF. The variable domain in full, completed from reference TRBV7-2 and TRBJ2-7, reads GAGVSQSPSNKVTEKGKDVELRCDPISGHTALYWYRQSLGQGLEFLIYFQGNSAPDKSGLPSDRFSAERTGGSVSTLTIQRTQQEDSAVYLCASSSNALRDPTYEQYFGPGTRLTVT.

This clone was recorded only once. Relative to the germline gene, one junction end is altered; a read error may explain this. V is TRBV9 and J is TRBJ2-1; a possible D gene is TRBD2 (6 bases). The CDR3 is 15 amino acids. CDR1 is SGDLS and CDR2 is YYNGEE in the germline V gene. The CDR3 spells CASSVDGSSFNEQFF. DNA for the CDR3: TGTGCCAGCAGCGTAGACGGGAGTTCCTTCAATGAGCAGTTCTTC.

This clone was picked up a small number of times. The chain recombines TRBV19 with TRBJ2-1, with 7 positions matching TRBD1. The CDR3 consists of 15 residues. Trimming at V came to 5 bases and at J to 4 bases, leaving 8 bases not matched to a gene. Germline lookup yields CDR1 LNHDA and CDR2 SQIVND (reference sequence). The CDR3 region has the DNA TGTGCCAGTAGTGGCGTGTGGACAGGATACAATGAGCAGTTCTTC. Amino acid sequence: CASSGVWTGYNEQFF.

The chain joins TRBV28 to TRBJ1-2; the D gene is possibly TRBD1 (6 bases). The germline V gene encodes CDR1 MDHEN and CDR2 SYDVKM. The CDR3 is made up of 16 amino acids. V lost 5 bases to trimming and J lost 3 bases, with 19 bases between them. Here the CDR3 DNA reads TGTGCCAGCAGTCCGTTCTCCCGGGACACGCACTATGGCTACACCTTC. Protein product: CASSPFSRDTHYGYTF.

V usage is TRBV5-1 and J usage is TRBJ1-2; D is uncertain. Trimming shortened V by 1 base and J by 6 bases, and 10 bases separated the two germline ends. The CDR3 runs to 13 residues. Germline CDR1 SGHRS, CDR2 YFSETQ. CDR3 sequence: CASSLQDFNGYTF. CDR3 nucleotides: TGCGCCAGCAGCTTGCAGGACTTCAATGGCTACACCTTC. Filled out from reference TRBV5-1 and TRBJ1-2, the complete variable domain reads KAGVTQTPRYLIKTRGQQVTLSCSPISGHRSVSWYQQTPGQGLQFLFEYFSETQRNKGNFPGRFSGRQFSNSRSEMNVSTLELGDSALYLCASSLQDFNGYTFGSGTRLTVV.

The chain combines TRBV10-2 with TRBJ2-2, with D possibly matching TRBD1 (6 bases). This CDR3 comprises 16 residues. Germline V CDR1 and CDR2: WSHSY, SAAADI. V was shortened by 11 bases and J by 2 bases, with 21 bases between the two germline ends. The CDR3 loop is CAANSKAGANTGELFF. Here the CDR3 DNA reads TGCGCCGCCAATAGTAAGGCAGGGGCCAACACCGGGGAGCTGTTTTTT.

The chain uses TRBV2 and TRBJ2-3; D remains unclear. Germline assignment: CDR1 SNHLY and CDR2 FYNNEI. Trimming took 6 bases from V and 6 from J, leaving 10 bases between them. The CDR3 extends over 12 amino acids. CDR3 bases: TGTGCCAGCAGGTGGATTAGGGATACGCAGTATTTT. This encodes CASRWIRDTQYF.

The rearrangement uses TRBV5-4 and TRBJ1-6, with 7 bases matching TRBD1. The V gene's germline CDR1 is SGHNT and CDR2 YYREEE (reference sequence). V lost 4 bases, J lost 5 bases, and 6 bases stayed unmatched. The CDR3 loop spans 15 amino acids. CDR3 in DNA: TGTGCCAGCAGCGTACAGGGGCCGAATAATTCACCCCTCCACTTT. Residues: CASSVQGPNNSPLHF.

This clone is a singleton in its sample. This chain links TRBV6-1 with TRBJ1-5, with D unresolved. From germline, CDR1 is MNHNS and CDR2 SASEGT. The CDR3 is made up of 14 amino acids. V was clipped by 1 base and J by 7 bases, with 11 bases between them. CDR3 coding DNA: TGTGCCAGCAGTGAAGTAACCCGACGCCAGCCCCAGCATTTT. Its translation: CASSEVTRRQPQHF.

The genes are TRBV7-2 and TRBJ1-2; D may be TRBD1 (5 bases). This CDR3 has 16 amino acids. The V gene's germline CDR1 is SGHTA and CDR2 FQGNSA. V dropped 2 bases and J dropped 6 bases, with 19 bases sitting between them. The CDR3 DNA is TGTGCCAGCAGCTTAAGAAACCGACAGTCAGGAGATGGCTACACCTTC. It is translated as CASSLRNRQSGDGYTF.

This chain joins TRBV11-3 and TRBJ2-7; 9 bases map to TRBD2. The germline gives CDR1 SGHNT, CDR2 YENEEA. CDR3 length: 14 residues. The junction had 7 bases not matched to a gene; V was cut back by 4 bases and J by 6 bases. CDR3 sequence: CASSSAGLASEQYF. The CDR3 nucleotides read TGTGCCAGCAGCTCGGCGGGACTAGCCTCCGAGCAGTACTTC.

This sequence joins TRBV5-1 and TRBJ2-2, with D perhaps assigned TRBD1 or TRBD2 (5 bases each). The CDR3 extends over 15 amino acids. The V gene lost 0 bases and the J gene lost 1 base, with 7 bases spanning the gap. The germline gives CDR1 SGHRS, CDR2 YFSETQ. The CDR3 here is CASSLGDVNTGELFF. CDR3 in DNA: TGCGCCAGCAGCTTGGGGGACGTGAACACCGGGGAGCTGTTTTTT.

V usage is TRBV4-2 and J usage is TRBJ1-4, with 8 bases fitting TRBD1. Germline V gene lookup returns CDR1 LGHNA and CDR2 YNFKEQ. The V and J ends lost 4 bases and 7 bases, in that order; junction bases with no gene match: 8. The CDR3 runs to 15 residues. The CDR3 protein is CASSPRQGPIEKLFF. CDR3 coding DNA: TGTGCCAGCAGCCCCCGACAGGGGCCGATTGAAAAACTGTTTTTT.

This chain connects TRBV6-1 to TRBJ2-1, with 8 bases that match TRBD1. The CDR3 is 15 residues long. V shed 7 bases, J shed 1 base, and the junction held 6 bases outside the gene matches. CDR1 is MNHNS, CDR2 SASEGT, per germline. The CDR3 bases are TGTGCCAGCAAGTTCCGGGACAGGTCCTACAATGAGCAGTTCTTC. Its translation is CASKFRDRSYNEQFF.

The genes are TRBV7-2 and TRBJ1-6; 8 bases are shared with TRBD1. Germline trimming cut 2 bases from V and 9 bases from J; bases unmatched to any gene: 12. The CDR3 runs to 17 residues. Germline values: CDR1 SGHTA, CDR2 FQGNSA. CDR3 sequence reads: CASSLTFRQGISSPLHF. CDR3 coding DNA: TGTGCCAGCAGCTTAACTTTCAGACAGGGGATTAGTTCACCCCTCCACTTT.

This clone was seen only once. V and J are TRBV4-1 and TRBJ2-2; 7 positions agree with TRBD1. J gave up 1 base and V 4 bases, and 3 bases lay outside the gene matches. Germline CDR1 and CDR2: MGHRA and YSYEKL. The CDR3 is 15 amino acids. DNA of the CDR3: TGCGCCAGCAGCCTCCGGGACAGGAACACCGGGGAGCTGTTTTTT. It specifies CASSLRDRNTGELFF.

V is TRBV5-1 and J is TRBJ2-2; D is undetermined. This CDR3 region has 15 residues. With 5 bases removed from V and 3 bases from J, the gap between germline ends came to 14 bases. Germline CDR1 SGHRS, CDR2 YFSETQ. The CDR3 spells CASRKTADDTGELFF. The CDR3 coding sequence is TGCGCCAGCAGGAAGACGGCGGACGACACCGGGGAGCTGTTTTTT.

This chain's CDR3 is CASSLWDRGADTQYF. CDR3 DNA sequence: TGCGCCAGCAGCCTGTGGGACAGGGGAGCAGATACGCAGTATTTT. The V gene is TRBV5-1, the J gene TRBJ2-3; TRBD1 matches at 10 bases. This CDR3 contains 15 residues. CDR1 is SGHRS, CDR2 YFSETQ, per germline. Trimming cost V 4 bases and J 4 bases; bases outside gene matches: 6.